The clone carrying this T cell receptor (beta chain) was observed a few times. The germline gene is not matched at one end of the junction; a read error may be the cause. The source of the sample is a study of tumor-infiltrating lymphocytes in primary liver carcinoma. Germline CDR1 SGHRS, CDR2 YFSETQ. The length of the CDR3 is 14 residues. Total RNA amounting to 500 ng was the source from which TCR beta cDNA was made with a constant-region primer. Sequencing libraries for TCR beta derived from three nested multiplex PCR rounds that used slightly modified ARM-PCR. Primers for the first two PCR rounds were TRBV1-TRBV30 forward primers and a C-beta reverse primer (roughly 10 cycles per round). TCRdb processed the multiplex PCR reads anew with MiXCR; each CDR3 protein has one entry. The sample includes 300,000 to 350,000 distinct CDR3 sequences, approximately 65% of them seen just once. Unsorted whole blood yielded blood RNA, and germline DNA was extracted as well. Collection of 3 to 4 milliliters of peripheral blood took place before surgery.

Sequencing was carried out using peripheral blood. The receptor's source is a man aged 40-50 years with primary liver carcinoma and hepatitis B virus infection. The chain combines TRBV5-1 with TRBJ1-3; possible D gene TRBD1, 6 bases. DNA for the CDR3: TGCGCCAGCAGCGGAGGGGGGTCTGGATACACCATATATTTT. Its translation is CASSGGGSGYTIYF.